This TCR beta chain originates from a study of T cells in Graves' hyperthyroidism and ophthalmopathy. The investigators amplified TCR beta CDR3 regions from RNA transcripts. First-round RT-PCR with HTBI primers amplified the TCR CDR3 region. TCRdb ran MiXCR on the multiplex PCR reads and lists one entry per CDR3 protein. The sample contains 490,000 or so distinct CDR3 sequences, around 20% of which appear only once. The specimen sequenced was blood. The receptor was isolated from a man aged 40-55 years with Graves' ophthalmopathy.

The CDR3 is CASYGAGTYSSYNEQFF. CDR3 bases: TGTGCCAGCTATGGAGCGGGGACTTACAGCTCCTACAATGAGCAGTTCTTC. The chain has TRBV6-2 or TRBV6-3 and TRBJ2-1, with TRBD2 matching over 7 bases. Germline CDR1 MNHEY, CDR2 SVGEGT. The CDR3 runs to 17 residues. J was trimmed by 0 bases and V by 8 bases; bases with no gene match: 13.